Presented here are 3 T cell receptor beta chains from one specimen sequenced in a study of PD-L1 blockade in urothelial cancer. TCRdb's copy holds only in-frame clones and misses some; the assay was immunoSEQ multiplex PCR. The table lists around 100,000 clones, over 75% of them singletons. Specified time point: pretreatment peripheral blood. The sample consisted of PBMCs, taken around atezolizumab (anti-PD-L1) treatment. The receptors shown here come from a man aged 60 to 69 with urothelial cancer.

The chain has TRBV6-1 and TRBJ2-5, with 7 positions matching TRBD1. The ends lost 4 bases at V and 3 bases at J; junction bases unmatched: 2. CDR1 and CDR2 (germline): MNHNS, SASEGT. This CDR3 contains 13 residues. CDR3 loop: CASSGGQKETQYF. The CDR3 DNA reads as TGTGCCAGCAGTGGGGGACAGAAAGAGACCCAGTACTTC.

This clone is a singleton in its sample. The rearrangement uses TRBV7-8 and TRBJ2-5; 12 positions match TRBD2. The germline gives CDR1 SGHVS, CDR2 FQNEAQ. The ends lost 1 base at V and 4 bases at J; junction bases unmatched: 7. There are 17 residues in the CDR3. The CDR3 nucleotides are TGTGCCAGCAGCTTAGAACTAGCGGGGGGCCCCCCAGAGACCCAGTACTTC. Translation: CASSLELAGGPPETQYF. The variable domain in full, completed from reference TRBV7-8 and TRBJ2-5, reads GAGVSQSPRYKVAKRGQDVALRCDPISGHVSLFWYQQALGQGPEFLTYFQNEAQLDKSGLPSDRFFAERPEGSVSTLKIQRTQQEDSAVYLCASSLELAGGPPETQYFGPGTRLLVL.

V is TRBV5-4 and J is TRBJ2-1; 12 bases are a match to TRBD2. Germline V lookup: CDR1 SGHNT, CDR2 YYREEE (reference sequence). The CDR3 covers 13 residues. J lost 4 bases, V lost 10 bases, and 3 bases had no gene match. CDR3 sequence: CACGLAGYNEQFF. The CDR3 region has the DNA TGTGCCTGTGGACTAGCGGGATACAATGAGCAGTTCTTC.